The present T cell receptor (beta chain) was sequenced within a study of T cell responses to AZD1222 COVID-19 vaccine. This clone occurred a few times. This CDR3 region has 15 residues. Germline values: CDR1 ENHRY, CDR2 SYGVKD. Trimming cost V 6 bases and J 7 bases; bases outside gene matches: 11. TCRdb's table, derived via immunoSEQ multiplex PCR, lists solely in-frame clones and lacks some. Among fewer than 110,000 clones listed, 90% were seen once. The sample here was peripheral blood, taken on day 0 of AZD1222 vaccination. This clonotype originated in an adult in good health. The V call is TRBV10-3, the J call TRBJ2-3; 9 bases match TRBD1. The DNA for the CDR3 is TGTGCCATCAGAACAGGGGGCTTGCGTTTGAATACGCAGTATTTT. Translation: CAIRTGGLRLNTQYF.